This entry features one T cell receptor beta chain sequence. This CDR3 is built from 15 residues. CDR1 and CDR2 from the germline V gene are SEHNR and FQNEAQ (reference sequence). V lost 5 bases and J lost 5; bases outside the gene matches: 8. CD45RO-negative CD8 cells positively selected for CCR7 made up the naive population, which excluded terminally differentiated effector memory CD45RA+ cells. These data come from a study of shared clonotypes between healthy human individuals. Splitting of each subset's genomic DNA was done evenly across several immunoSEQ plates. Generated by immunoSEQ multiplex PCR, the TCRdb table keeps only in-frame clones and is missing some. Of about 1,900,000 clones listed, roughly 94% are singletons.

The chain has TRBV7-9 and TRBJ2-7; 11 nucleotides match TRBD2. The sequencing sample was made of naive CD8+ T cells sorted from blood. The TCR was taken from a man aged 18 to 29 in good health. The CDR3 reads CASSPLAGGPHEQYF. The CDR3 DNA reads TGTGCCAGCAGCCCTTTAGCGGGAGGGCCCCACGAGCAGTACTTC.